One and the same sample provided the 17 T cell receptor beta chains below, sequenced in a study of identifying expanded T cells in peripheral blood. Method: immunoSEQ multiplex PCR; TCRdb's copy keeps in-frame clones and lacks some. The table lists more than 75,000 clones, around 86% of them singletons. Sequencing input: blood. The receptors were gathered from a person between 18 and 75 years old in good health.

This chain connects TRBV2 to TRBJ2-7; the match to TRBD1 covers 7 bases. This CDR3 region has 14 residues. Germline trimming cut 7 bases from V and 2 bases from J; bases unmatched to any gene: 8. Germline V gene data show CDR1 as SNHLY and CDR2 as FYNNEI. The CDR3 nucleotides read TGTGCCAGCATTTCGACAGGGAACCCCTACGAGCAGTACTTC. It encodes CASISTGNPYEQYF.

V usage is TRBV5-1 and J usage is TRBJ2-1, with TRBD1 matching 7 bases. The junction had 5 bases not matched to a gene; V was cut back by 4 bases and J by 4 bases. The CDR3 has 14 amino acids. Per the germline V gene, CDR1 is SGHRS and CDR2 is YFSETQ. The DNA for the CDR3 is TGCGCCAGCAGCGGGGGACAGCGATACAATGAGCAGTTCTTC. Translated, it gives CASSGGQRYNEQFF.

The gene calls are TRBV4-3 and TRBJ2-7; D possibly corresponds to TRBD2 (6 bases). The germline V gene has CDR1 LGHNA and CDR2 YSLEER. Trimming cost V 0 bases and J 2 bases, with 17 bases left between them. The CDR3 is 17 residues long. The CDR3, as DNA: TGCGCCAGCAGCCAAGAGCTCGGGGGAATGGGTGCCTACGAGCAGTACTTC. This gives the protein CASSQELGGMGAYEQYF.

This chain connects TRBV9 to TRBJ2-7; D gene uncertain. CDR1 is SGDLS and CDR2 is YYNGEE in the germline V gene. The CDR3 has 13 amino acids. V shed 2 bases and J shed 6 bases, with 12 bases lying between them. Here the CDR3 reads CASSVSDMGEQYF. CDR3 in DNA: TGTGCCAGCAGCGTGTCTGATATGGGCGAGCAGTACTTC.

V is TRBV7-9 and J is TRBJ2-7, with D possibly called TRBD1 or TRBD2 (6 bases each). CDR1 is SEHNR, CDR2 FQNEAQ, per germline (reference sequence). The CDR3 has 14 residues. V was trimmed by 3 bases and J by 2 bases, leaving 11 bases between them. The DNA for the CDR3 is TGTGCCAGCAGCTTTATGGGGGGCCCCTACGAGCAGTACTTC. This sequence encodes CASSFMGGPYEQYF.

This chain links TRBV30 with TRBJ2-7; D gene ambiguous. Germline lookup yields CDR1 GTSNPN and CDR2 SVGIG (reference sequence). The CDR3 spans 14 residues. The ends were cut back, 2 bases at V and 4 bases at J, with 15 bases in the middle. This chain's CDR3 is CAWSTPTYQYEQYF. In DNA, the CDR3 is TGTGCCTGGAGTACTCCTACTTACCAATACGAGCAGTACTTC.

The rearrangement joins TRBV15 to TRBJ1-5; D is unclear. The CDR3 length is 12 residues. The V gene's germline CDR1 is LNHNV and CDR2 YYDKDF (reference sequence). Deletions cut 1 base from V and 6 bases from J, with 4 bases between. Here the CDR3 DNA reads TGTGCCACCAGCAGAGGAAGTCAGCCCCAGCATTTT. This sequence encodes CATSRGSQPQHF. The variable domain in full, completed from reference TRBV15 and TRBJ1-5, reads DAMVIQNPRYQVTQFGKPVTLSCSQTLNHNVMYWYQQKSSQAPKLLFHYYDKDFNNEADTPDNFQSRRPNTSFCFLDIRSPGLGDTAMYLCATSRGSQPQHFGDGTRLSIL.

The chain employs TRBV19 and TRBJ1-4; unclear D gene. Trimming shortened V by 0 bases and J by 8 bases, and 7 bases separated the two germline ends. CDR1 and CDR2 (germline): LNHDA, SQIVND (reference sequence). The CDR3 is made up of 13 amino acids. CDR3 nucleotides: TGTGCCAGTAGTATAGATGGACGGGAAAAACTGTTTTTT. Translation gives CASSIDGREKLFF.

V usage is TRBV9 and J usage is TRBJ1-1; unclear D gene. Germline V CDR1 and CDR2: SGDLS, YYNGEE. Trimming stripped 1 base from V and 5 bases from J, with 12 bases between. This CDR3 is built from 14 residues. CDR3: CASSVSTAGTEAFF. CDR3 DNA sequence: TGTGCCAGCAGCGTATCTACAGCGGGGACTGAAGCTTTCTTT.

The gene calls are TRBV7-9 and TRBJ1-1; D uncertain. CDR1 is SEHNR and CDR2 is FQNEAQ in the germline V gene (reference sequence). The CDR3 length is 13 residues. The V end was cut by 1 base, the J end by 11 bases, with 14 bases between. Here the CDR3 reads CASSLEVGYLAFF. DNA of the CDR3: TGTGCCAGCAGCTTAGAGGTCGGGTATTTGGCTTTCTTT.

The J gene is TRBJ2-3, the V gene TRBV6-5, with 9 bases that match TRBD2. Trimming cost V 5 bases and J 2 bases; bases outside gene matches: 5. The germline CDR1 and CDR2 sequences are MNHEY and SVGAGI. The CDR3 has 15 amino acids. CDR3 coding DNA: TGTGCCAGCAGTATGCGGGGGGGTGACACAGATACGCAGTATTTT. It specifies CASSMRGGDTDTQYF.

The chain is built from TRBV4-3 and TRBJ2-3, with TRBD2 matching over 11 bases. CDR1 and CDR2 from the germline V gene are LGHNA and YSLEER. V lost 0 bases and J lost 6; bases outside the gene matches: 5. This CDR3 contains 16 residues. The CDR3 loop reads CASSQELAGAGDTQYF. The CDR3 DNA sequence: TGCGCCAGCAGCCAAGAACTAGCGGGGGCGGGGGATACGCAGTATTTT.

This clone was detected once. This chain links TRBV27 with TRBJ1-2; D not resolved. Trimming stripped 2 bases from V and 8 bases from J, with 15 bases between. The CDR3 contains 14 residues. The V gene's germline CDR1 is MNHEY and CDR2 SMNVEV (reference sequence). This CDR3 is CASSLRGGGGGYTF. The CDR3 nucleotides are TGTGCCAGCAGTTTACGGGGAGGAGGTGGAGGCTACACCTTC.

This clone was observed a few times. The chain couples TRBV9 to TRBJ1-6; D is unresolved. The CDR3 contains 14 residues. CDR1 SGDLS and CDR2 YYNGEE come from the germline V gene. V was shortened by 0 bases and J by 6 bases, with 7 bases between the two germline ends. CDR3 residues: CASSVGHLNSPLHF. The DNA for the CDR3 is TGTGCCAGCAGCGTAGGACATCTTAATTCACCCCTCCACTTT.

DNA of the CDR3: TGCGCCAGCAGCCAAGTTCTGGGGAGGGCCTATGGCTACACCTTC. The encoded protein is CASSQVLGRAYGYTF. The rearrangement links TRBV4-3 to TRBJ1-2, with unresolved D. Germline CDR1 is LGHNA and CDR2 is YSLEER. The CDR3 has 15 amino acids. V lost 1 base to trimming and J lost 4 bases, with 13 bases between them.

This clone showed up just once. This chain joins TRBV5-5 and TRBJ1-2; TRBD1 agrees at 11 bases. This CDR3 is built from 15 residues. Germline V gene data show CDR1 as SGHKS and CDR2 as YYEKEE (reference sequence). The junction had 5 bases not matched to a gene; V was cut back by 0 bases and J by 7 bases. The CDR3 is CASSLGPGTGGGYTF. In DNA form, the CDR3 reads TGTGCCAGCAGCTTGGGACCCGGGACAGGGGGTGGCTACACCTTC.

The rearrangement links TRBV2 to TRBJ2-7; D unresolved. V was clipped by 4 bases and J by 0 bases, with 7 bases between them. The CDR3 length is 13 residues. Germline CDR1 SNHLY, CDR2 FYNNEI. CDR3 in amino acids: CASSVGPSYEQYF. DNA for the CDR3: TGTGCCAGCAGTGTCGGCCCCTCCTACGAGCAGTACTTC.